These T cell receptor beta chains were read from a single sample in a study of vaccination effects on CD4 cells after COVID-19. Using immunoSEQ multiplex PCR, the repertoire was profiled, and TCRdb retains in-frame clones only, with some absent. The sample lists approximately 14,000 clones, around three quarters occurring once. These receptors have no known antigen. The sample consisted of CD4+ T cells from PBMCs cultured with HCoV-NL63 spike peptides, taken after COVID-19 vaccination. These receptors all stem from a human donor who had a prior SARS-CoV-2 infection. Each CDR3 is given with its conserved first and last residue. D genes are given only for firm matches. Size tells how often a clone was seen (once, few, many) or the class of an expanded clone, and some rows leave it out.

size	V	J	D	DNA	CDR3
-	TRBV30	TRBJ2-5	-	TGTGCCTGGAGTCCAGGACAGTACCAAGAGACCCAGTACTTC	CAWSPGQYQETQYF
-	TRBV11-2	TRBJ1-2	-	TGTGCCAGCAGCTACCAATCGGGTTTGGGCGGCTACACCTTC	CASSYQSGLGGYTF
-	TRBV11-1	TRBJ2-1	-	TGTGCCAGCAGCTTAAACTTAGACAATGAGCAGTTCTTC	CASSLNLDNEQFF
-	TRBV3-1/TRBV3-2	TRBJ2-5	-	TGTGCCAGCAGCCCTATAGGGGAGACCCAGTACTTC	CASSPIGETQYF
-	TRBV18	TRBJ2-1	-	TGTGCCAGCTCACCGTCATCTACTTACAATGAGCAGTTCTTC	CASSPSSTYNEQFF
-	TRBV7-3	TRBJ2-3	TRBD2	TGTGCCAGCAGCTTGCGGGAGGGAGATACGCAGTATTTT	CASSLREGDTQYF
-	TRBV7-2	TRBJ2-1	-	TGTGCCAGCACCCTACACCACGAGCAGTTCTTC	CASTLHHEQFF
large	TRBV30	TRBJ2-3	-	TGTGCCTGGAGTGTAAGTTCGCGGATGGCGCAGTATTTT	CAWSVSSRMAQYF
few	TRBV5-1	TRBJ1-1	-	TGCGCCAGCACCCGATCCGGGGGGCTCAACACTGAAGCTTTCTTT	CASTRSGGLNTEAFF
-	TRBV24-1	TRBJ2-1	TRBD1	TGTGCCACCAGTGATTCCCATACAGGGGGCCAAAACAATGAGCAGTTCTTC	CATSDSHTGGQNNEQFF
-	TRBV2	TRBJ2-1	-	TGTGCCAGCAGTGCGGATCTGGGGGGGCCCGGTTACAATGAGCAGTTCTTC	CASSADLGGPGYNEQFF
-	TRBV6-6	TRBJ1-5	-	TGTGCCAGCAGTTACTCGCAAGGGGAACAGCCCCAGCATTTT	CASSYSQGEQPQHF
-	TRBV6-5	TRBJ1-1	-	TGTGCCAGAGGGCCTTTTTGCCCCTTGAACACTGAAGCTTTCTTT	CARGPFCPLNTEAFF
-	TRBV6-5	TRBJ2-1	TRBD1	TGTGCCAGCAGTACCATCGGGACAGGGGGCCGAGAGCAGTTCTTC	CASSTIGTGGREQFF
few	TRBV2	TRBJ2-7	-	TGTGCCAGCAGTGAACGGCTAGCACTCGAGCAGTACTTC	CASSERLALEQYF
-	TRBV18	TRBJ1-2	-	TGTGCCAGCTCACCAGGGGATGGCTACACCTTC	CASSPGDGYTF
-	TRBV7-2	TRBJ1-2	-	TGTGCCAGCAGCCCTAGACGGACGGATGGCTACACCTTC	CASSPRRTDGYTF
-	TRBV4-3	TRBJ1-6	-	TGCGCCAGCAGCCAAGATGGCCAGCCCTATAATTCACCCCTCCACTTT	CASSQDGQPYNSPLHF
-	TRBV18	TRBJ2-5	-	TGTGCCAGCTCACCTTCGGGGGCGGGAGAGACCCAGTACTTC	CASSPSGAGETQYF
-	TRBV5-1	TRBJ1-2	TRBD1	TGCGCCAGCAGCAGGGGGACAGCAGGAGACTTCTATGGCTACACCTTC	CASSRGTAGDFYGYTF
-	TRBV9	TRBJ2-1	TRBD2	TGTGCCAGCAGCGTAGAACCCCGGACTAGCGGCTACAATGAGCAGTTCTTC	CASSVEPRTSGYNEQFF
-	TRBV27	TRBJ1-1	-	TGTGCCAGCAGTTTATACAGGGCGGACACTGAAGCTTTCTTT	CASSLYRADTEAFF
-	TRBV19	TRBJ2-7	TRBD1	TGTGCCAGTAGTGGTGGACAGGCCTCTTTAGGAGAGCAGTACTTC	CASSGGQASLGEQYF
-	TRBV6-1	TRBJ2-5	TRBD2	TGTGCCAGCAGTGAAGGGTGGACTAGCGGGAGAGAGACCCAGTACTTC	CASSEGWTSGRETQYF
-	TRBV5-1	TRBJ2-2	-	TGCGCCAGCCAGGGGTCAGACACCGGGGAGCTGTTTTTT	CASQGSDTGELFF
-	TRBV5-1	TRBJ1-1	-	TGCGCCAGCAGCTTGGACTTACGGTCACCCAGGCCCACTGAAGCTTTCTTT	CASSLDLRSPRPTEAFF
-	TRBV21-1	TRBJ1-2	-	TGTGCCAGCAGCAGGCAGACCTTCAACTATGGCTACACCTTC	CASSRQTFNYGYTF
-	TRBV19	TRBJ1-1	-	TGTGCCAGTAGGGAGGGGGGGCCGGGCCCTGAAGCTTTCTTT	CASREGGPGPEAFF
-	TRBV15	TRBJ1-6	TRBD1	TGTGCCACCAGCAGAGATTGGGCAGGGGGATCACCCCTCCACTTT	CATSRDWAGGSPLHF
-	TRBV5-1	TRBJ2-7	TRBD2	TGCGCCAGCAGTTTGGCTCTAGCGGGAGGCTACGAGCAGTACTTC	CASSLALAGGYEQYF
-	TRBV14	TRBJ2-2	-	TGTGCCAGCAGCCAAATCTACCCCGGGGGCAGTCAAAAGGGGGACACCGGGGAGCTGTTTTTT	CASSQIYPGGSQKGDTGELFF
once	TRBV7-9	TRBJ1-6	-	TGTGCCAGCAGCTTAGAACAGTATAATTCACCCCTCCACTTT	CASSLEQYNSPLHF
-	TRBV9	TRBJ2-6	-	TGTGCCAGCAGCGTAGCTGGCCGGGCTGGGGCCAACGTCCTGACTTTC	CASSVAGRAGANVLTF
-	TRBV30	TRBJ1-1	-	TGTGCCTGGAGTGTACCAGGGCTGGTCACTGAAGCTTTCTTT	CAWSVPGLVTEAFF
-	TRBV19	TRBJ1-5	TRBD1	TGTGCCAGTAGTATTCATGGACAGGCCTATAGCAATCAGCCCCAGCATTTT	CASSIHGQAYSNQPQHF
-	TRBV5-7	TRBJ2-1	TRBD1	TGTGCCAGCAGCTTGCAGGGGGCTGGCTCCTACAATGAGCAGTTCTTC	CASSLQGAGSYNEQFF
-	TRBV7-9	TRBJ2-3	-	TGTGCCAGCAGCCCTGGGGGTCAGGATACGCAGTATTTT	CASSPGGQDTQYF
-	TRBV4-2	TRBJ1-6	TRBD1	TGTGCCAGCAGCCAGACAGGGTTAAGTGATTCACCCCTCCACTTT	CASSQTGLSDSPLHF
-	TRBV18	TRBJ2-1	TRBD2	TGTGCCAGCTCAAAGGGACTAGCGGTTTACAATGAGCAGTTCTTC	CASSKGLAVYNEQFF
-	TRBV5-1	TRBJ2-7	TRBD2	TGCGCCAGCAGCGGGACTAAGAGCTCCTACGAGCAGTACTTC	CASSGTKSSYEQYF
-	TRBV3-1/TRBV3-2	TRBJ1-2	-	TGTGCCAGCAGCCAAGTAAACATCATAAAGTATGGCTACACCTTC	CASSQVNIIKYGYTF
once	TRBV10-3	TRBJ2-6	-	TGTGCCATCAGTCTCCAGGGGCCTAGTCAGGGTGGGGCCAACGTCCTGACTTTC	CAISLQGPSQGGANVLTF
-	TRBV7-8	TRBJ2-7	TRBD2	TGTGCGACCAAACTAGCGTTGAGCTCCTACGAGCAGTACTTC	CATKLALSSYEQYF
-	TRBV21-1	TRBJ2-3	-	TGTGCCAGCAGCAACGTGCAGGGGGGGACAGATACGCAGTATTTT	CASSNVQGGTDTQYF
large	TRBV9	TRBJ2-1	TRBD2	TGTGCCAGCAGCTTACTAGCGGTTCCCTACAATGAGCAGTTCTTC	CASSLLAVPYNEQFF
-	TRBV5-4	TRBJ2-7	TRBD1	TGTGCCAGCAGGGACAGGGGCACCTACGAGCAGTACTTC	CASRDRGTYEQYF
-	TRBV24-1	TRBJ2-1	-	TGTGCCACCAGTGATTACAATGAGCAGTTCTTC	CATSDYNEQFF
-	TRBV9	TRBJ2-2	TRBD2	TGTGCCAGCAGCGCCTCTCGGGGGGGTTCGGACACCGGGGAGCTGTTTTTT	CASSASRGGSDTGELFF
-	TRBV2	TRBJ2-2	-	TGTGCCAGCATGGACGGGGTGGGAAACACCGGGGAGCTGTTTTTT	CASMDGVGNTGELFF
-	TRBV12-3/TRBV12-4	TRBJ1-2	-	TGTGCCAGCAGTTTAAACAGCTATGGCTACACCTTC	CASSLNSYGYTF
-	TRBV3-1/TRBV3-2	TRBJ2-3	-	TGTGCCAGCAGCCTCCTAAGTGGCGGGACTTACACAGATACGCAGTATTTT	CASSLLSGGTYTDTQYF
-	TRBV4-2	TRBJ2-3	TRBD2	TGTGCCAGCAGCCAACGGACTAGCGGAGGAGATACGCAGTATTTT	CASSQRTSGGDTQYF
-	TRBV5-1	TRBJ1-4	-	TGCGCCAGCAGCCCCCAGTGGGGTAACAATGAAAAACTGTTTTTT	CASSPQWGNNEKLFF
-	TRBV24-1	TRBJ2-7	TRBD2	TGTGCCACCAGTGCCCTGAACGCTAGCGGGATGGGTGAGCAGTACTTC	CATSALNASGMGEQYF
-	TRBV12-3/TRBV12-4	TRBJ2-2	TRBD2	TGTGCCACCGGGGGGAGAACCGGGGAGCTGTTTTTT	CATGGRTGELFF
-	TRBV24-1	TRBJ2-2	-	TGTGCCACCAGGGACACAGCGGCGACCGGGGAGCTGTTTTTT	CATRDTAATGELFF
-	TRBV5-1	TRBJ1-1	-	TGCGCCAGCAGCTTGCCAGGATTGAACACTGAAGCTTTCTTT	CASSLPGLNTEAFF